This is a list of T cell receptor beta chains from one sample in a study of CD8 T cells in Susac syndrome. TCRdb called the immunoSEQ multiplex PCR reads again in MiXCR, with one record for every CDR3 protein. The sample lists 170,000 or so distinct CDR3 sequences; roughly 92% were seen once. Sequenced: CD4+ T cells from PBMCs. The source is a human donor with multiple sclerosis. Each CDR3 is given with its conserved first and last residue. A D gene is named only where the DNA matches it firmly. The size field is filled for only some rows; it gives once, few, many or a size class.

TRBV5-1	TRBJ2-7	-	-	CASSFLGQIYEQYF	TGCGCCAGCAGCTTTTTAGGTCAGATTTACGAGCAGTACTTC
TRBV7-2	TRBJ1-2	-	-	CASSLGSDRRLSYGYTF	TGTGCCAGCAGCTTGGGGTCGGACAGACGGTTGAGCTATGGCTACACCTTC
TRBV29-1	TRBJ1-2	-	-	CSGGPEGNYGYTF	TGCAGCGGCGGACCGGAAGGCAACTATGGCTACACCTTC
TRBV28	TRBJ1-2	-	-	CASSLRDGYTF	TGTGCCAGCAGCCTAAGGGATGGCTACACCTTC
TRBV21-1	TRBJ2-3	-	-	CASRVADTQYF	TGTGCCAGCAGGGTTGCAGATACGCAGTATTTT
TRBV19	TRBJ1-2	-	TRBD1	CASSLQGASGGYTF	TGTGCCAGTAGTCTCCAGGGGGCTAGTGGTGGCTACACCTTC
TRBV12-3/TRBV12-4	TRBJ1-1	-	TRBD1	CASSSGTGGRTEAFF	TGTGCCAGCAGTTCCGGGACAGGGGGCCGAACTGAAGCTTTCTTT
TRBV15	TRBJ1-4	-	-	CATSRDGKINEKLFF	TGTGCCACCAGCAGAGATGGGAAGATAAATGAAAAACTGTTTTTT
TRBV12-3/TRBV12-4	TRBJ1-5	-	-	CASRNRDQPQHF	TGTGCCAGTAGAAACAGGGACCAGCCCCAGCATTTT
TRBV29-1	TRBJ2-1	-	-	CRTVGDEQFF	TGCAGAACAGTCGGGGACGAGCAGTTCTTC
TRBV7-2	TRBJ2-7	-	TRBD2	CASSPFSSGGNYEQYF	TGTGCCAGCTCCCCCTTTTCTAGCGGGGGGAACTACGAGCAGTACTTC
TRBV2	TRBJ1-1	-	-	CASSEMGILNTEAFF	TGTGCCAGCAGTGAAATGGGGATACTGAACACTGAAGCTTTCTTT
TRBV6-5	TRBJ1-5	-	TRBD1	CASRGQGINQPQHF	TGTGCCAGCCGCGGACAGGGAATAAATCAGCCCCAGCATTTT
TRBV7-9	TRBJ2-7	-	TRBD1	CASSRGQGKWEQYF	TGTGCCAGCAGCCGTGGACAGGGGAAGTGGGAGCAGTACTTC
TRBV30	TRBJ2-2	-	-	CALQRGSGELFF	TGTGCCTTACAGAGGGGGAGCGGGGAGCTGTTTTTT
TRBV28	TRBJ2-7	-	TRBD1	CASSLSGTGGFYEQYF	TGTGCCAGCAGTTTATCGGGGACAGGGGGTTTCTACGAGCAGTACTTC
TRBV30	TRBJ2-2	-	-	CAWFIENTGELFF	TGTGCCTGGTTTATAGAGAACACCGGGGAGCTGTTTTTT
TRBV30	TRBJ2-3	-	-	CAWSRGGNTDTQYF	TGTGCCTGGAGCCGAGGCGGGAACACAGATACGCAGTATTTT
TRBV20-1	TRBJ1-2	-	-	CSARGVYGYTF	TGCAGTGCTAGAGGGGTCTATGGCTACACCTTC
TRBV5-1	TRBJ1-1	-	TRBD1	CASSTEGQELAFF	TGCGCCAGCAGCACCGAGGGACAGGAACTAGCTTTCTTT
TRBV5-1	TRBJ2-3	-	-	CASSLGQGTPTDTQYF	TGCGCCAGCAGCTTGGGTCAGGGGACCCCCACAGATACGCAGTATTTT
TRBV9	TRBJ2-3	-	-	CASSVLGGLAPDTQYF	TGTGCCAGCAGCGTCTTGGGGGGGCTAGCCCCAGATACGCAGTATTTT
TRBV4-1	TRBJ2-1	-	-	CASTQGTGDSYNEQFF	TGCGCCAGCACCCAGGGGACGGGGGATTCCTACAATGAGCAGTTCTTC
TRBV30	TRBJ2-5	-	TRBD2	CAWSVRELETQYF	TGTGCCTGGAGTGTGCGGGAGTTGGAGACCCAGTACTTC
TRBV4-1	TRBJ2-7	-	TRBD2	CASSQFRLAGDEQYF	TGCGCCAGCAGCCAATTTCGACTAGCGGGAGACGAGCAGTACTTC
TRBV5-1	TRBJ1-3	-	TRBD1	CASNERGQGDGNTIYF	TGCGCCAGCAACGAGAGGGGACAGGGTGACGGAAACACCATATATTTT
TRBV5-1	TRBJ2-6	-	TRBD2	CASRSGPGANVLTF	TGCGCCAGCCGTAGCGGGCCTGGGGCCAACGTCCTGACTTTC
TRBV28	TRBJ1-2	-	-	CASSLIDGGYTF	TGTGCCAGCAGTTTAATCGACGGAGGCTACACCTTC
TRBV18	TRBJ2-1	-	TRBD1	CASSRGTGDNEQFF	TGTGCCAGCTCTCGGGGGACAGGAGACAATGAGCAGTTCTTC
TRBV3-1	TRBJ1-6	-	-	CASSLGLSPLHF	TGTGCCAGCAGTCTGGGGTTGTCACCCCTCCACTTT
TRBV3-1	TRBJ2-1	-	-	CASSQVSTGEQFF	TGTGCCAGCAGCCAGGTATCGACGGGTGAGCAGTTCTTC
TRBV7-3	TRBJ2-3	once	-	CASSLIDTDTQYF	TGTGCCAGCAGCTTAATTGACACAGATACGCAGTATTTT
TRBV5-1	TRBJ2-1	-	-	CASSTLGNRGNEQFF	TGCGCCAGCAGCACGTTAGGGAATAGGGGCAATGAGCAGTTCTTC
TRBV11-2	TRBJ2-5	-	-	CASSSGSSRETQYF	TGTGCCAGCAGCTCCGGATCCTCTCGAGAGACCCAGTACTTC
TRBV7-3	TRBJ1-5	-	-	CATLRFWLSQHF	TGTGCCACCCTCCGGTTTTGGCTGTCCCAGCATTTT
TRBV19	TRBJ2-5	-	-	CASKPTAFWETQYF	TGTGCCAGCAAACCGACGGCATTCTGGGAGACCCAGTACTTC
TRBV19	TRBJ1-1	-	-	CASSHPRRALNSEAFF	TGTGCCAGTAGCCACCCGCGGAGGGCCCTTAACAGTGAAGCTTTCTTT
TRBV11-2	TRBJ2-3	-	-	CASSQSWGTDTQYF	TGTGCCAGCAGCCAGAGTTGGGGCACAGATACGCAGTATTTT
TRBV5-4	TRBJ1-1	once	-	CASSPLVEGTEAFF	TGTGCCAGCAGCCCTCTCGTAGAAGGCACTGAAGCTTTCTTT
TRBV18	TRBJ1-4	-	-	CASSPAQDEKLFF	TGTGCCAGCTCACCTGCGCAAGATGAAAAACTGTTTTTT
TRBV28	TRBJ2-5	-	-	CASSQPGFQETQYF	TGTGCCAGCAGTCAGCCCGGCTTCCAAGAGACCCAGTACTTC
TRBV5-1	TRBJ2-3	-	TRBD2	CASSLGELAGGSTDTQYF	TGCGCCAGCAGCTTGGGCGAACTAGCGGGAGGAAGCACAGATACGCAGTATTTT
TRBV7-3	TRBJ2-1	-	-	CASSLVAVPYNEQFF	TGTGCCAGCAGCTTAGTAGCGGTCCCCTACAATGAGCAGTTCTTC
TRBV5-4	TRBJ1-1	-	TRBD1	CASTREQGAGGEAFF	TGTGCCAGCACCCGCGAGCAGGGGGCTGGAGGTGAAGCTTTCTTT
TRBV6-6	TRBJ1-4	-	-	CASITGATNEKLFF	TGTGCCAGCATTACTGGGGCAACTAATGAAAAACTGTTTTTT